This T cell receptor beta chain was sequenced during a study of a mutant IDH1 vaccine in newly diagnosed glioma. Study-wide context: The treated population exhibited a male proportion of roughly 60%, a female proportion of about 38%, and a mean age of around 40 years. Week 35 brought visit V12, which was followed by visit V13 at week 47.

The assay was immunoSEQ multiplex PCR, and TCRdb's table has in-frame clones only and misses some. There are about 90,000 clones in the sample; around 92% occur only once, and approximately 0.8% lies in the top ten. Study-wide results and caveats: Patients mounted vaccine-induced immune responses in 80% to 95% of cases.

The time point is: week 47, end of study. The study gave 300 ug of mutant IDH1 20-mer peptide per vaccine dose, with topical imiquimod. Unmatched junction bases numbered 11, after V lost 5 bases and J lost 3 bases. The CDR3 extends over 16 amino acids. Germline CDR1 is SEHNR and CDR2 is FQNEAQ (reference sequence). Turning to this clone: Its target is unknown.

The clonotype comes from a woman aged 50 to 60 with glioma. The chain employs TRBV7-9 and TRBJ2-7; 9 bases are a match to TRBD2. Sample: PBMCs, taken from a glioma patient whose treatment included an IDH1 peptide vaccine. The CDR3 bases are TGTGCCAGCAGCCCGGGGACTAGCCCAATCCACTACGAGCAGTACTTC. Amino acid sequence: CASSPGTSPIHYEQYF. Full variable domain (remainder filled in from reference TRBV7-9 and TRBJ2-7): DTGVSQNPRHKITKRGQNVTFRCDPISEHNRLYWYRQTLGQGPEFLTYFQNEAQLEKSRLLSDRFSAERPKGSFSTLEIQRTEQGDSAMYLCASSPGTSPIHYEQYFGPGTRLTVT.